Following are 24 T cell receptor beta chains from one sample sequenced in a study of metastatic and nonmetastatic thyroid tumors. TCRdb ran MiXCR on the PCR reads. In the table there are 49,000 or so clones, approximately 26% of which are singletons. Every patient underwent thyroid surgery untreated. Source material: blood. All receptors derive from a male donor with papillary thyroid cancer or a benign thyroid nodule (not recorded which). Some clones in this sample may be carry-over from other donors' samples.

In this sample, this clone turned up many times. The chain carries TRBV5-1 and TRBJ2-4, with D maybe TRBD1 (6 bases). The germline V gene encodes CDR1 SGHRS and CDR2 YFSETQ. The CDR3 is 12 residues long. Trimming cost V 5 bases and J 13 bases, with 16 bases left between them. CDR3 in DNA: TGCGCCAGCAGTTTCGGTGGGGGCATCCAGTACTTC. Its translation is CASSFGGGIQYF.

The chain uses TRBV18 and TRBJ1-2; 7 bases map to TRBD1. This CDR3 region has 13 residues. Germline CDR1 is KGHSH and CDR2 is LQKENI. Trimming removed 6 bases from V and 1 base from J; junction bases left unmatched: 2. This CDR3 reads CASSRDSNYGYTF. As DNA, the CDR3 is TGTGCCAGCTCGCGGGACAGTAACTATGGCTACACCTTC. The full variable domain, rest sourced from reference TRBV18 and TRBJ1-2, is NAGVMQNPRHLVRRRGQEARLRCSPMKGHSHVYWYRQLPEEGLKFMVYLQKENIIDESGMPKERFSAEFPKEGPSILRIQQVVRGDSAAYFCASSRDSNYGYTFGSGTRLTVV.

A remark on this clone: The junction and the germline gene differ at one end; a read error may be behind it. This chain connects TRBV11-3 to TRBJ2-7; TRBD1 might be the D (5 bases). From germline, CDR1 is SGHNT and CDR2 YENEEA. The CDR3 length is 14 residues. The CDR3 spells CASSLGRVHEEQCF. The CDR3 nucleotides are TGTGCCAGCAGCCTGGGCAGGGTGCACGAAGAGCAGTGCTTC.

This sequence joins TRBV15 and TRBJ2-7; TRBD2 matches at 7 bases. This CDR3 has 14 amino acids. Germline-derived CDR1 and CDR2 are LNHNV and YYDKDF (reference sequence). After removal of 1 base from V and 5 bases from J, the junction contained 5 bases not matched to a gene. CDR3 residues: CATSRVGGDHEQYF. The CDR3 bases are TGTGCCACCAGCAGAGTGGGGGGGGACCACGAGCAGTACTTC.

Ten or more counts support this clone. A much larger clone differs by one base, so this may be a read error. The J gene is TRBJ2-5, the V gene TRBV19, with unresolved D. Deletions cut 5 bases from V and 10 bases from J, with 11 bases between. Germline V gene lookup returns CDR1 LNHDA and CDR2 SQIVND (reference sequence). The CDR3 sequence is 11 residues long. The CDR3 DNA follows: TGTGCCAGTAGTGCCTCGGGTCTCCAGTACTTC. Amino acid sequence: CASSASGLQYF.

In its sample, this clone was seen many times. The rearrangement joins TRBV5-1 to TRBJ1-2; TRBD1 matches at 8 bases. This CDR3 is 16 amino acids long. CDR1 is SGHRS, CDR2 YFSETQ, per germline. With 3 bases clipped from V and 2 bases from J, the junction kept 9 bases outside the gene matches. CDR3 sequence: CASSSLGQVVNYGYTF. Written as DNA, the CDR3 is TGCGCCAGCAGCTCCCTGGGACAGGTCGTAAACTATGGCTACACCTTC. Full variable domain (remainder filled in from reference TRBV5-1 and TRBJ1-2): KAGVTQTPRYLIKTRGQQVTLSCSPISGHRSVSWYQQTPGQGLQFLFEYFSETQRNKGNFPGRFSGRQFSNSRSEMNVSTLELGDSALYLCASSSLGQVVNYGYTFGSGTRLTVV.

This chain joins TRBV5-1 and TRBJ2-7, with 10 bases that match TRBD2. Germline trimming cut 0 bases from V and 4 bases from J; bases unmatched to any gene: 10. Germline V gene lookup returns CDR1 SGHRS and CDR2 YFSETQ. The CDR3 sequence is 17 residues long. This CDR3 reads CASSLASGASGGYEQYF. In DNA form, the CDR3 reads TGCGCCAGCAGCTTGGCCAGTGGAGCTAGCGGGGGTTACGAGCAGTACTTC.

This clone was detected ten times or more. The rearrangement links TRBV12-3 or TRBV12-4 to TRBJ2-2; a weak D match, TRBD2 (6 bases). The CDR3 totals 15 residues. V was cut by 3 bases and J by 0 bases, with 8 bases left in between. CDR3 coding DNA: TGTGCCAGCAGTTTGGGAGGAGCGAACACCGGGGAGCTGTTTTTT. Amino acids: CASSLGGANTGELFF.

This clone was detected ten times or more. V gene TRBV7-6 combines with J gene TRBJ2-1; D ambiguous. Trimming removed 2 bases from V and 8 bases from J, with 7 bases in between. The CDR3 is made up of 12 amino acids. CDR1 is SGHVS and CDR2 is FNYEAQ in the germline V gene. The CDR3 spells CASSLRDHEQFF. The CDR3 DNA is TGTGCCAGCAGCTTACGAGATCATGAGCAGTTCTTC.

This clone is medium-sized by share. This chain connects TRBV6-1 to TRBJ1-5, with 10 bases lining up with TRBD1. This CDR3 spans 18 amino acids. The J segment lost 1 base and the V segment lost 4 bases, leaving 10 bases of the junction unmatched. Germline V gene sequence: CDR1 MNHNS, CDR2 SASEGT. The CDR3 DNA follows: TGTGCCAGCAGTGGGGATCCCCGGACAGGGGGGAGCAATCAGCCCCAGCATTTT. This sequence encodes CASSGDPRTGGSNQPQHF.

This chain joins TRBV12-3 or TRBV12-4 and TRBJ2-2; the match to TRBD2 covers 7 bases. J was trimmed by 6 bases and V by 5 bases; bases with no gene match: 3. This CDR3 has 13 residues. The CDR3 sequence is CASSPAGAGELFF. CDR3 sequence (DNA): TGTGCCAGCAGTCCGGCGGGGGCCGGGGAGCTGTTTTTT.

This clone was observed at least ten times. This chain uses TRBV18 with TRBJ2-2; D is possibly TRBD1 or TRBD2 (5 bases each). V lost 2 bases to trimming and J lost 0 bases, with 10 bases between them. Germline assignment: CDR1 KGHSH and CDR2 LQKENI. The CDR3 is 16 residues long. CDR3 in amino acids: CASSPSGTANTGELFF. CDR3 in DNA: TGTGCCAGCTCACCATCCGGGACCGCGAACACCGGGGAGCTGTTTTTT. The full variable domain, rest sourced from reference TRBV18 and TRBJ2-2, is NAGVMQNPRHLVRRRGQEARLRCSPMKGHSHVYWYRQLPEEGLKFMVYLQKENIIDESGMPKERFSAEFPKEGPSILRIQQVVRGDSAAYFCASSPSGTANTGELFFGEGSRLTVL.

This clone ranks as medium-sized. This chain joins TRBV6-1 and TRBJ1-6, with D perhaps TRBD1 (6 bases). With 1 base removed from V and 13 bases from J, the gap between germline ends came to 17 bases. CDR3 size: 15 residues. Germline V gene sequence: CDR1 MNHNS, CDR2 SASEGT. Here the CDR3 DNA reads TGTGCCAGCAGTGAAGGCCAGGGGTCTCCCCTCCCCCTCCACTTT. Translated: CASSEGQGSPLPLHF.

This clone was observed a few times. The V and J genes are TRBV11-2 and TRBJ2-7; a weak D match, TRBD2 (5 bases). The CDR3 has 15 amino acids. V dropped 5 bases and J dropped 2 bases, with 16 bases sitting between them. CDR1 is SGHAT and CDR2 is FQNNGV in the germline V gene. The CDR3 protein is CASSPSGFGAYEQYF. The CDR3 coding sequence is TGTGCCAGCAGCCCGAGCGGATTTGGGGCCTACGAGCAGTACTTC.

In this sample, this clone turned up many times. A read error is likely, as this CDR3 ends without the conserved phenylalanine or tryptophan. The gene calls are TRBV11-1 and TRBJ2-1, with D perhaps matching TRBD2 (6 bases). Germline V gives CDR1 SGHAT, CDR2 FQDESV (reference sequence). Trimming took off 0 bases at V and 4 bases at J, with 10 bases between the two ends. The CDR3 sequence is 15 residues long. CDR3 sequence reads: CASSLAASAYNEQFI. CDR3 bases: TGTGCCAGCAGCTTAGCGGCTAGCGCATACAATGAGCAGTTCATC.

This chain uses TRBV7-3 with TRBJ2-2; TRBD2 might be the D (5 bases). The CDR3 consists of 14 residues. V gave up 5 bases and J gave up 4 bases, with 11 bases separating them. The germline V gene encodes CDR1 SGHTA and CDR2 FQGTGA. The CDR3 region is CASSTTEGTGELFF. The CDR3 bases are TGTGCCAGCAGCACCACAGAGGGCACCGGGGAGCTGTTTTTT.

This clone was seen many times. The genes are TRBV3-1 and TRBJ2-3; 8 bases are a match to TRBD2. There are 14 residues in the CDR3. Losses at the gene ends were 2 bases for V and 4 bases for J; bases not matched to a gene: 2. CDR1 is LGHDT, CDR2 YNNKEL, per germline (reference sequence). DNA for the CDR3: TGTGCCAGCAGCCAACGGGAGGGGGCAGATACGCAGTATTTT. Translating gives CASSQREGADTQYF.

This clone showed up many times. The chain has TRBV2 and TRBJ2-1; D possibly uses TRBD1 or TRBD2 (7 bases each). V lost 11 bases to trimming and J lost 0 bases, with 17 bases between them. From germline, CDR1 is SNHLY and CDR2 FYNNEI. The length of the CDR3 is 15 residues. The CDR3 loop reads CAVQGGGTSYNEQFF. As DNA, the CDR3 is TGTGCCGTTCAGGGAGGGGGCACCTCCTACAATGAGCAGTTCTTC.

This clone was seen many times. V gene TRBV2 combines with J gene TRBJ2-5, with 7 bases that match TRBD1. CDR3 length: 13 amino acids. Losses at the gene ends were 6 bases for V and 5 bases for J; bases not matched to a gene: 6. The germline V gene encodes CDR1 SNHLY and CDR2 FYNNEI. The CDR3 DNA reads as TGTGCCAGCAGGACAGACAGGGCCGAGACCCAGTACTTC. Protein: CASRTDRAETQYF.

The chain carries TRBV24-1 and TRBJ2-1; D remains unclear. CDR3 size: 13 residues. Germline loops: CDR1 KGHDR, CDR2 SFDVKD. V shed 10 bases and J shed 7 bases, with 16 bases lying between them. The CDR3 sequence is CATGPPLVNEQFF. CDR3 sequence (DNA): TGTGCCACTGGCCCCCCCCTCGTTAATGAGCAGTTCTTC.

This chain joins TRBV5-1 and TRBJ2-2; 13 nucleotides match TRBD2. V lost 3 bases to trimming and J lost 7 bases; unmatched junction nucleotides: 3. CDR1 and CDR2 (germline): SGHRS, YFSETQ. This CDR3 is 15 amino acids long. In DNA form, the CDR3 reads TGCGCCAGCAGCTGGGGACTAGCGGGAATCGGGGAGCTGTTTTTT. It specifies CASSWGLAGIGELFF.

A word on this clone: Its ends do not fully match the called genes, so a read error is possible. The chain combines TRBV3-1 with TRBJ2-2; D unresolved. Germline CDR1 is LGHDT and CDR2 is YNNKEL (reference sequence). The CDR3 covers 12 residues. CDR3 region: CASGHRTGELFF. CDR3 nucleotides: TGTGCCAGCGGCCATCGGACGGGGGAGCTGTTTTTT. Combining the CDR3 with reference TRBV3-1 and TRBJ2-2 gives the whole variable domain DTAVSQTPKYLVTQMGNDKSIKCEQNLGHDTMYWYKQDSKKFLKIMFSYNNKELIINETVPNRFSPKSPDKAHLNLHINSLELGDSAVYFCASGHRTGELFFGEGSRLTVL.

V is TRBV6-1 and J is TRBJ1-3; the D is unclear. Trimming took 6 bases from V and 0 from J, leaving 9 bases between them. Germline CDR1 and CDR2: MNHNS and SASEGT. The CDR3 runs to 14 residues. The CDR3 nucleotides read TGTGCCAGCAGGGACGCTAGCTCTGGAAACACCATATATTTT. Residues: CASRDASSGNTIYF.

CDR3 protein: CASSERETGELFF. CDR3 coding DNA: TGTGCCAGCAGTGAGCGGGAGACCGGGGAGCTGTTTTTT. V is TRBV6-1 and J is TRBJ2-2; TRBD2 matches at 7 bases. This CDR3 contains 13 residues. The junction had 0 bases not matched to a gene; V was cut back by 3 bases and J by 5 bases. CDR1 MNHNS and CDR2 SASEGT come from the germline V gene.